This TCR beta chain appears in the sequencing data of a study of blood T cell repertoires in COVID-19. Produced via immunoSEQ multiplex PCR; TCRdb's table is partial and in-frame only. The table lists approximately 140,000 clones, approximately 83% of them singletons. Trimming removed 0 bases from V and 6 bases from J, with 15 bases in between. The CDR3 spans 15 residues. CDR1 SGHKS and CDR2 YYEKEE come from the germline V gene (reference sequence). This sequence was found in a woman aged 55-70 years with COVID-19, enrolled during active disease. The chain uses TRBV5-5 and TRBJ1-2, with D tentatively TRBD1 (5 bases). The sequencing input was peripheral blood. As DNA, the CDR3 is TGTGCCAGCAGCTTGGAAGGGGCGCCTTGGGATGGCTACACCTTC. As protein: CASSLEGAPWDGYTF.